Following are 24 T cell receptor beta chains from one sample sequenced in a study of blood T cells in healthy people across ages. A sample-barcoded 5' primer and a J-beta primer mix were used in a second PCR of about 7 to 12 cycles. One entry per CDR3 protein, called by TCRdb with MiXCR from the 5' RACE reads. The sample yields roughly 2 million distinct CDR3 sequences, roughly 50% seen once. Sequenced input: blood. The source is a woman in her 40s in good health.

The V gene is TRBV4-1, the J gene TRBJ2-1; perhaps TRBD1 as D (6 bases). The V end lost 4 bases, the J end lost 8 bases, and 15 bases lay between the germline ends. Germline-derived CDR1 and CDR2 are MGHRA and YSYEKL. CDR3 length: 14 residues. CDR3 amino acids: CASSPLVGADEQFF. CDR3 nucleotides: TGCGCCAGCAGCCCCCTGGTGGGGGCCGATGAGCAGTTCTTC.

The chain combines TRBV11-2 with TRBJ2-7; D is possibly TRBD2 (5 bases). Germline-derived CDR1 and CDR2 are SGHAT and FQNNGV. The ends were cut back, 5 bases at V and 0 bases at J, with 14 bases in the middle. CDR3 length equals 15 residues. CDR3 coding DNA: TGTGCCAGCAGCCCCCAAGGACTTCCCTCCTACGAGCAGTACTTC. As protein: CASSPQGLPSYEQYF.

The chain combines TRBV7-9 with TRBJ2-4, with TRBD2 matching 12 bases. The end of the DNA fits TRBJ2-7 better, so the J call may be wrong. CDR3 length equals 15 residues. In germline, CDR1 is SEHNR, CDR2 FQNEAQ (reference sequence). The chain's CDR3 is CASSHSSGGDYEQYF. CDR3 in DNA: TGTGCCAGCAGCCACTCTAGCGGGGGGGATTACGAGCAGTACTTC.

The chain employs TRBV20-1 and TRBJ2-1; 8 positions agree with TRBD1. V trimming: 6 bases; J trimming: 8 bases; junction bases outside the gene matches: 18. CDR1 and CDR2 (germline): DFQATT, SNEGSKA (reference sequence). The CDR3 spans 16 residues. For the CDR3, the DNA is TGCAGTGCCCCCGTAGGGCGGGACAGGAGGCGTGATGAGCAGTTCTTC. Translation gives CSAPVGRDRRRDEQFF.

The chain uses TRBV7-9 and TRBJ1-2; the D is unclear. Trimming took 7 bases from V and 5 from J, leaving 17 bases between them. The CDR3 runs to 14 residues. Germline CDR1 is SEHNR and CDR2 is FQNEAQ (reference sequence). CDR3 DNA: TGTGCCAGCACCGACGAAGGAGGGATATATGGCTACACCTTC. This codes for CASTDEGGIYGYTF.

The chain employs TRBV4-3 and TRBJ1-1; D might be TRBD1 (6 bases). The CDR3 loop spans 15 amino acids. Between the trimmed V and J ends, which lost 0 bases and 7 bases, there was a span of 15 bases. Germline V gene lookup returns CDR1 LGHNA and CDR2 YSLEER. The CDR3 DNA reads TGCGCCAGCAGCCAAGATGAGGGGTCGGACAGTGAAGCTTTCTTT. Translation: CASSQDEGSDSEAFF.

This clonotype was found many times. The chain's CDR3 is CASSLGSQTYEQYF. CDR3 in DNA: TGTGCCAGCAGCTTAGGGTCCCAGACCTACGAGCAGTACTTC. The V gene is TRBV7-9, the J gene TRBJ2-7; no reliable D call. This CDR3 region has 14 residues. CDR1 and CDR2 from the germline V gene are SEHNR and FQNEAQ (reference sequence). V was cut by 1 base and J by 2 bases, with 9 bases left in between.

The rearrangement links TRBV20-1 to TRBJ2-1; D is undetermined. Trimming removed 1 base from V and 4 bases from J, with 11 bases in between. The germline CDR1 and CDR2 sequences are DFQATT and SNEGSKA (reference sequence). CDR3 length: 14 amino acids. This CDR3 reads CSARGAQLYNEQFF. CDR3 nucleotides: TGCAGTGCTAGAGGGGCCCAGCTTTACAATGAGCAGTTCTTC.

This chain links TRBV3-1 with TRBJ1-2, with D maybe TRBD1 (6 bases). Looked up from germline, CDR1 is LGHDT and CDR2 is YNNKEL (reference sequence). The ends were cut back, 3 bases at V and 5 bases at J, with 16 bases in the middle. The CDR3 sequence is 15 residues long. The CDR3 spells CASSQGAGAPYGYTF. CDR3 nucleotides: TGTGCCAGCAGCCAGGGGGCAGGGGCCCCTTATGGCTACACCTTC.

The V call is TRBV12-3 or TRBV12-4, the J call TRBJ1-2; possibly TRBD1 for D (6 bases). The CDR3 has 13 residues. Trimming stripped 10 bases from V and 6 bases from J, with 18 bases between. The CDR3 here is CATRGGVYDGYTF. The CDR3 DNA reads TGTGCCACCAGGGGCGGCGTCTATGATGGCTACACCTTC.

The chain is built from TRBV9 and TRBJ2-3; D is perhaps TRBD2 (6 bases). There are 15 residues in the CDR3. Trimming took 0 bases from V and 8 from J, leaving 16 bases between them. CDR1 is SGDLS and CDR2 is YYNGEE in the germline V gene. CDR3 sequence: CASSVETSLPSTQYF. As DNA, the CDR3 is TGTGCCAGCAGCGTAGAAACTAGCCTTCCAAGTACGCAGTATTTT.

The chain has TRBV20-1 and TRBJ2-1; 10 bases agree with TRBD2. The CDR3 contains 16 residues. Germline-derived CDR1 and CDR2 are DFQATT and SNEGSKA (reference sequence). The CDR3 DNA follows: TGCAGCGCTGCCCTTCGGGGGAGCGGGGGGGCGGATGAGCAGTTCTTC. Its protein product is CSAALRGSGGADEQFF.

The rearrangement uses TRBV4-3 and TRBJ2-1; 16 bases are shared with TRBD2. The germline gives CDR1 LGHNA, CDR2 YSLEER. The junction had 10 bases not matched to a gene; V was cut back by 3 bases and J by 8 bases. The CDR3 covers 18 residues. CDR3 DNA sequence: TGCGCCAGCAGCCAGGCCGGGACTAGCGGGGGGGCCGGCGATGAGCAGTTCTTC. It yields the protein CASSQAGTSGGAGDEQFF.

The V gene is TRBV20-1, the J gene TRBJ2-1; D gene ambiguous. The V and J ends lost 1 base and 10 bases respectively, with 26 bases between them. The CDR3 is 17 amino acids. Looked up from germline, CDR1 is DFQATT and CDR2 is SNEGSKA (reference sequence). CDR3 DNA: TGCAGTGCTAGAGTAACGGTCGTCGGTTCAAGCTCCTACGAGCAGTTCTTC. This codes for CSARVTVVGSSSYEQFF.

In the case of this clonotype: A read error may explain this, as a much larger clone is one base away. The chain uses TRBV20-1 and TRBJ2-1; no clear D gene. Germline V gene sequence: CDR1 DFQATT, CDR2 SNEGSKA (reference sequence). V lost 5 bases and J 13 bases, leaving 18 bases between the germline ends. CDR3 length: 12 amino acids. CDR3 in amino acids: CSAPSLTQTQFF. CDR3 bases: TGCAGTGCTCCCAGCCTGACCCAGACCCAGTTCTTC.

The CDR3 DNA sequence: TGCGCCAGCAGTAGCCTCTCTGGAAACACCATATATTTT. It translates to CASSSLSGNTIYF. V usage is TRBV5-1 and J usage is TRBJ1-3; no definite D call. V was cut by 5 bases and J by 0 bases, with 6 bases left in between. There are 13 residues in the CDR3. The germline gives CDR1 SGHRS, CDR2 YFSETQ.

This clonotype was detected only a few times. The chain is built from TRBV27 and TRBJ2-5; 11 bases agree with TRBD1. Germline trimming cut 5 bases from V and 4 bases from J; bases unmatched to any gene: 6. The CDR3 loop spans 15 amino acids. Germline CDR1 reads MNHEY; CDR2 reads SMNVEV (reference sequence). The CDR3 here is CASSGTGGLIETQYF. CDR3 sequence (DNA): TGTGCCAGCAGTGGGACAGGGGGGCTCATAGAGACCCAGTACTTC.

The rearrangement links TRBV5-1 to TRBJ2-5; D is unclear. The end of the DNA aligns better with TRBJ2-7, so the J call may be wrong. Per the germline V gene, CDR1 is SGHRS and CDR2 is YFSETQ. The CDR3 runs to 11 residues. This chain's CDR3 is CASRLYYEQYF. CDR3 DNA sequence: TGCGCCAGCAGATTATACTACGAGCAGTACTTC.

V and J are TRBV5-1 and TRBJ1-5; 10 bases match TRBD1. The J segment lost 6 bases and the V segment lost 4 bases, leaving 7 bases of the junction unmatched. This CDR3 contains 15 residues. CDR1 is SGHRS and CDR2 is YFSETQ in the germline V gene. The CDR3 coding sequence is TGCGCCAGCAGCCGGTCGGGACAGGGGAGTCAGCCCCAGCATTTT. It codes for CASSRSGQGSQPQHF.

This clonotype was seen a handful of times. V is TRBV29-1 and J is TRBJ2-7; D possibly corresponds to TRBD2 (6 bases). Trimming removed 6 bases from V and 6 bases from J, with 15 bases in between. The CDR3 extends over 12 amino acids. The germline V gene encodes CDR1 SQVTM and CDR2 ANQGSEA. CDR3 in amino acids: CSVDLEGREQYF. The DNA for the CDR3 is TGCAGCGTCGACTTGGAGGGGCGCGAGCAGTACTTC.

This clonotype was recorded a few times. The genes are TRBV20-1 and TRBJ2-5; 7 positions agree with TRBD1. CDR3 length: 14 amino acids. Germline V CDR1 and CDR2: DFQATT, SNEGSKA (reference sequence). The trim removed 2 bases at V and 4 bases at J, leaving 7 bases unmatched. The CDR3: CSARKGQALETQYF. The CDR3 coding sequence is TGCAGTGCTAGAAAAGGACAGGCACTAGAGACCCAGTACTTC.

The chain recombines TRBV3-1 with TRBJ1-5; 9 bases align to TRBD1. The J segment lost 4 bases and the V segment lost 4 bases, leaving 5 bases of the junction unmatched. Germline-derived CDR1 and CDR2 are LGHDT and YNNKEL (reference sequence). The CDR3 is 15 amino acids. The CDR3 DNA reads as TGTGCCAGCAGCCGTGGGACAGGGAATAATCAGCCCCAGCATTTT. Amino acid sequence: CASSRGTGNNQPQHF.

This chain uses TRBV20-1 with TRBJ2-7; 12 bases align to TRBD1. The junction had 2 bases not matched to a gene; V was cut back by 3 bases and J by 5 bases. The CDR3 has 13 residues. From germline, CDR1 is DFQATT and CDR2 SNEGSKA (reference sequence). CDR3 loop: CSASGTGGNEQYF. As DNA, the CDR3 is TGCAGTGCTAGTGGGACAGGGGGCAACGAGCAGTACTTC.

The chain couples TRBV13 to TRBJ2-1; D uncertain. This CDR3 contains 15 residues. The germline gives CDR1 PRHDT, CDR2 FYEKMQ (reference sequence). Trimming left V 0 bases short and J 9 bases short, with 15 bases between. CDR3 DNA: TGTGCCAGCAGCTTAGGTCTTCCCGGACCGGGTGAGCAGTTCTTC. It yields the protein CASSLGLPGPGEQFF.